This T cell receptor (beta chain) was captured by sequencing in a study of spatial heterogeneity in lung cancer. This clonotype came up many times. TCRdb ran MiXCR on the 5' RACE reads and lists one entry per CDR3 protein. The repertoire holds some 80,000 distinct CDR3 sequences, with about 8.5% as singletons. Time point in this sample: sample taken at primary tumor resection. Around 68 TRACERx patients with early, untreated non-small cell lung cancer donated samples. Germline V lookup: CDR1 SEHNR, CDR2 FQNEAQ (reference sequence). The CDR3 extends over 12 amino acids. Trimming took 5 bases from V and 3 from J, leaving 8 bases between them.

The chain uses TRBV7-9 and TRBJ2-7; TRBD1 might be the D (5 bases). Sequences were derived from PBMCs, sampled at surgery. This sequence was found in a male donor with early-stage non-small cell lung cancer. The CDR3 DNA follows: TGTGCCAGCAGCCGGACAAGCTACGAGCAGTACTTC. This sequence encodes CASSRTSYEQYF.